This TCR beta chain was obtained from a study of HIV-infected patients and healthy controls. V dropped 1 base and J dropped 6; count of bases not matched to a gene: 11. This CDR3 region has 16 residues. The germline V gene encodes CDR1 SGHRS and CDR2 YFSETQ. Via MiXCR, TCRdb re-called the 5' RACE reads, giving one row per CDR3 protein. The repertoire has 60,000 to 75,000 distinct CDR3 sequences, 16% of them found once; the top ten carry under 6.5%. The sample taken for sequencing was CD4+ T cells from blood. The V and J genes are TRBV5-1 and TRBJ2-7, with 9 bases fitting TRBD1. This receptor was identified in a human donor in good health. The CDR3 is CASSLMTGTGSGEQYF. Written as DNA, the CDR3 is TGCGCCAGCAGCTTGATGACCGGGACAGGGTCGGGCGAGCAGTACTTC.